One and the same sample provided the 31 T cell receptor beta chains below, sequenced in a study of shared clonotypes between healthy human individuals (dated by TCRdb to 2018 to 2020). The library was built by means of the immunoSEQ multiplex PCR assay. The source is immuneACCESS, and TCRdb retained only in-frame sequences with V and J called. Part of the clones is not carried over; for the studies checked, unresolved V genes explain less than half of this, and the remainder is unexplained. Recorded for this sample are roughly 2.4 million clones; 95% of them occurred a single time. The top ten clones comprise around 0.13% of the sample. Sequencing was performed on naive CD4+ T cells sorted from blood. What this sample's cell subset or site label stands for: CD45RA+ positively selected. These receptors came from a man younger than 35 in good health.

The chain combines TRBV4-1 with TRBJ2-1; TRBD1 aligns across 11 bases. The CDR3 sequence is 15 residues long. Germline trimming cut 4 bases from V and 7 bases from J; bases unmatched to any gene: 6. Germline CDR1 reads MGHRA; CDR2 reads YSYEKL. The CDR3 DNA reads TGCGCCAGCAGCCCTGACGGACAGGGGGCTAATGAGCAGTTCTTC. Amino acid sequence: CASSPDGQGANEQFF.

The CDR3 DNA reads as TGCGCCAGCAGCTTGCTGGGGGGGGAGTCTAGCACAGATACGCAGTATTTT. Encoded protein: CASSLLGGESSTDTQYF. The chain uses TRBV5-1 and TRBJ2-3; the match to TRBD2 covers 7 bases. V was clipped by 1 base and J by 0 bases; unmatched bases: 8. CDR3 size: 17 residues. Germline CDR1 reads SGHRS; CDR2 reads YFSETQ.

This clone was recorded only once. The chain employs TRBV11-1 and TRBJ2-7; 11 nucleotides agree with TRBD1. This CDR3 has 15 amino acids. The ends lost 4 bases at V and 5 bases at J; junction bases unmatched: 7. Germline V gene lookup returns CDR1 SGHAT and CDR2 FQDESV (reference sequence). The CDR3 nucleotides read TGTGCCAGCAGCTCGGACAGGGGGCTCTTCGACGAGCAGTACTTC. Translated, it gives CASSSDRGLFDEQYF.

This chain joins TRBV30 and TRBJ2-1; D is tentatively TRBD1 or TRBD2 (5 bases each). Germline values: CDR1 GTSNPN, CDR2 SVGIG (reference sequence). V was shortened by 1 base and J by 1 base, with 11 bases between the two germline ends. This CDR3 region has 15 residues. In DNA, the CDR3 is TGTGCCTGGAGTGGGGGGTGGGTTTCCTACAATGAGCAGTTCTTC. Translation gives CAWSGGWVSYNEQFF.

J is TRBJ1-5 and V is TRBV6-5, with a weak D call TRBD1 (6 bases). The CDR3 covers 14 residues. V lost 6 bases and J lost 3, with 12 bases in between. The germline V gene encodes CDR1 MNHEY and CDR2 SVGAGI. The CDR3 protein is CASSPGQPNQPQHF. CDR3 coding DNA: TGTGCCAGCAGCCCCGGACAGCCCAATCAGCCCCAGCATTTT.

V usage is TRBV5-1 and J usage is TRBJ2-3; D unclear. This CDR3 has 16 residues. The germline CDR1 and CDR2 sequences are SGHRS and YFSETQ. Trimming removed 0 bases from V and 0 bases from J, with 11 bases in between. This chain's CDR3 is CASSLALPMSTDTQYF. CDR3 bases: TGCGCCAGCAGCTTGGCCCTACCCATGAGCACAGATACGCAGTATTTT.

The V call is TRBV7-9, the J call TRBJ2-7, with D possibly being TRBD1 (5 bases). The V gene's germline CDR1 is SEHNR and CDR2 FQNEAQ (reference sequence). With 1 base removed from V and 12 bases from J, the gap between germline ends came to 22 bases. The CDR3 is 15 residues long. The CDR3 loop reads CASSLGQGGFDILYF. As DNA, the CDR3 is TGTGCCAGCAGCTTAGGGCAGGGCGGCTTTGATATTCTGTACTTC.

The rearrangement uses TRBV7-2 and TRBJ1-3, with no clear D. Germline CDR1 is SGHTA and CDR2 is FQGNSA. The CDR3 extends over 15 amino acids. The V and J ends lost 2 bases and 2 bases respectively, with 10 bases between them. DNA for the CDR3: TGTGCCAGCAGCTTAACGGTGATAGCTGGAAACACCATATATTTT. It encodes CASSLTVIAGNTIYF.

V is TRBV2 and J is TRBJ2-5, with 7 nucleotides matching TRBD2. V gave up 7 bases and J gave up 5 bases; unmatched junction bases: 7. Germline lookup yields CDR1 SNHLY and CDR2 FYNNEI. This CDR3 is 13 amino acids long. CDR3 sequence (DNA): TGTGCCAGCAATGGTGCGGGAGTGGAGACCCAGTACTTC. It specifies CASNGAGVETQYF.

The chain carries TRBV6-5 and TRBJ1-1, with D hard to call. The germline gives CDR1 MNHEY, CDR2 SVGAGI. V was cut by 5 bases and J by 1 base, with 8 bases left in between. This CDR3 is 13 amino acids long. CDR3 bases: TGTGCCAGCAGTCGGTCGGAGAACACTGAAGCTTTCTTT. Its translation: CASSRSENTEAFF.

The V and J genes are TRBV27 and TRBJ1-5; 10 bases fit TRBD1. V trimming: 2 bases; J trimming: 2 bases; junction bases outside the gene matches: 3. Germline CDR1 reads MNHEY; CDR2 reads SMNVEV (reference sequence). This CDR3 contains 16 residues. The CDR3 nucleotides are TGTGCCAGCAGTTTAAAGGGGACAGGGGGCAATCAGCCCCAGCATTTT. This codes for CASSLKGTGGNQPQHF.

The rearrangement links TRBV19 to TRBJ2-7; D tentatively reads TRBD1 or TRBD2 (5 bases each). The CDR3 has 13 amino acids. Deletions cut 5 bases from V and 4 bases from J, with 12 bases between. From germline, CDR1 is LNHDA and CDR2 SQIVND (reference sequence). CDR3 nucleotide sequence: TGTGCCAGTAGTTTGGGACGGGCATACGAGCAGTACTTC. It specifies CASSLGRAYEQYF.

This clone has just one count. V and J are TRBV6-1 and TRBJ1-1; the D gene is possibly TRBD1 (6 bases). The ends were cut back, 7 bases at V and 0 bases at J, with 15 bases in the middle. The CDR3 is 15 amino acids. CDR1 and CDR2 from the germline V gene are MNHNS and SASEGT. Written as DNA, the CDR3 is TGTGCCAGCACTGTACAGGGAGAGTTGAACACTGAAGCTTTCTTT. This sequence encodes CASTVQGELNTEAFF.

The chain links TRBV5-4 to TRBJ1-1; D remains ambiguous. This CDR3 is 13 amino acids long. V lost 6 bases, J lost 5 bases, and 14 bases lay in between. The germline gives CDR1 SGHNT, CDR2 YYREEE (reference sequence). CDR3 sequence (DNA): TGTGCCAGCACCGTCCAAGCAAGGACTGAAGCTTTCTTT. Protein: CASTVQARTEAFF.

V usage is TRBV5-6 and J usage is TRBJ2-7, with TRBD1 matching over 8 bases. Unmatched junction bases numbered 10, after V lost 4 bases and J lost 7 bases. This CDR3 contains 14 residues. Germline V gene sequence: CDR1 SGHDT, CDR2 YYEEEE. Here the CDR3 DNA reads TGTGCCAGCAGCCTTGACAGGGGTTTCGGGGAGCAGTACTTC. Its translation: CASSLDRGFGEQYF.

This clone was detected only once. This chain uses TRBV15 with TRBJ2-3; D not resolved. Trimming took off 0 bases at V and 4 bases at J, with 5 bases between the two ends. The CDR3 sequence is 13 residues long. In germline, CDR1 is LNHNV, CDR2 YYDKDF (reference sequence). CDR3 amino acids: CATSREVSDTQYF. The DNA of the CDR3 is TGTGCCACCAGCAGAGAGGTGTCAGATACGCAGTATTTT.

The chain couples TRBV11-2 to TRBJ2-1; TRBD2 matches at 10 bases. The V gene end was trimmed by 3 bases and the J gene end by 6 bases; junction bases not matched to a gene: 5. CDR1 and CDR2 (germline): SGHAT, FQNNGV. The CDR3 loop spans 15 amino acids. CDR3 residues: CASSFSGRSSNEQFF. In DNA form, the CDR3 reads TGTGCCAGCAGCTTTAGCGGGAGGTCGAGCAATGAGCAGTTCTTC. Full variable domain (rest looked up from reference TRBV11-2 and TRBJ2-1): EAGVAQSPRYKIIEKRQSVAFWCNPISGHATLYWYQQILGQGPKLLIQFQNNGVVDDSQLPKDRFSAERLKGVDSTLKIQPAKLEDSAVYLCASSFSGRSSNEQFFGPGTRLTVL.

This clone came up once. The chain has TRBV19 and TRBJ1-3; perhaps TRBD1 as D (5 bases). The germline V gene encodes CDR1 LNHDA and CDR2 SQIVND (reference sequence). The CDR3 is 17 amino acids. V was clipped by 6 bases and J by 3 bases, with 21 bases between them. CDR3 coding DNA: TGTGCCAGTAGCCGCCGAGCTGGGGCGGATGGTGGAAACACCATATATTTT. As protein: CASSRRAGADGGNTIYF.

This rearrangement joins TRBV6-6 to TRBJ1-3; 9 positions agree with TRBD1. This CDR3 is built from 15 residues. Germline V gives CDR1 MNHNY, CDR2 SVGAGI (reference sequence). The V and J ends lost 3 bases and 4 bases, in that order; junction bases with no gene match: 4. The CDR3 sequence is CASSYGTGRGNTIYF. For the CDR3, the DNA is TGTGCCAGCAGTTATGGGACAGGGCGAGGAAACACCATATATTTT.

This chain joins TRBV6-5 and TRBJ1-2; D unclear. V was clipped by 0 bases and J by 4 bases, with 9 bases between them. This CDR3 is 14 amino acids long. In germline, CDR1 is MNHEY, CDR2 SVGAGI. The CDR3 DNA reads TGTGCCAGCAGTTACTCGAAAGGGATCTATGGCTACACCTTC. Encoded protein: CASSYSKGIYGYTF.

Only a few counts were recorded for this clone. The chain combines TRBV2 with TRBJ1-6; 7 bases are shared with TRBD1. The CDR3 spans 13 residues. V lost 10 bases to trimming and J lost 8 bases; unmatched junction nucleotides: 8. The V gene's germline CDR1 is SNHLY and CDR2 FYNNEI. The CDR3 sequence: CANPTGMDSPLHF. The CDR3 nucleotides read TGTGCCAACCCGACAGGGATGGATTCACCCCTCCACTTT.

The chain uses TRBV30 and TRBJ1-2, with D perhaps matching TRBD1 (6 bases). The germline V gene has CDR1 GTSNPN and CDR2 SVGIG (reference sequence). The CDR3 runs 15 residues. Between the trimmed V and J ends, which lost 0 bases and 4 bases, there was a span of 15 bases. The CDR3 sequence is CAWSVLSGASYGYTF. The CDR3 DNA reads TGTGCCTGGAGTGTACTCTCGGGGGCAAGCTATGGCTACACCTTC.

V is TRBV28 and J is TRBJ1-5; D is perhaps TRBD1 (5 bases). With 2 bases removed from V and 1 base from J, the gap between germline ends came to 12 bases. The CDR3 length is 16 residues. Looked up from germline, CDR1 is MDHEN and CDR2 is SYDVKM. The CDR3 region is CASSLGGWGSNQPQHF. In DNA, the CDR3 is TGTGCCAGCAGTTTAGGAGGGTGGGGCAGCAATCAGCCCCAGCATTTT.

As concerns this clone: At one boundary the junction diverges from the germline segment, which might be a read error. The V and J genes are TRBV28 and TRBJ2-1; D is unresolved. This CDR3 is 12 amino acids long. CDR1 is MDHEN, CDR2 SYDVKM, per germline. As DNA, the CDR3 is TGTGCCAGCAGTCTCGCTTACACTGAGCAGTTCTTC. Amino acid sequence: CASSLAYTEQFF.

V is TRBV6-6 and J is TRBJ1-2; D is ambiguous. The V end lost 5 bases, the J end lost 6 bases, and 10 bases lay between the germline ends. The CDR3 length is 12 residues. Germline-derived CDR1 and CDR2 are MNHNY and SVGAGI (reference sequence). CDR3 sequence reads: CASSPGRNGYTF. The CDR3 nucleotides read TGTGCCAGCAGTCCAGGACGGAATGGCTACACCTTC.

The rearrangement links TRBV9 to TRBJ2-2; TRBD2 is a possible D gene (6 bases). In germline, CDR1 is SGDLS, CDR2 YYNGEE. This CDR3 has 13 amino acids. V gave up 3 bases and J gave up 5 bases, with 8 bases separating them. DNA for the CDR3: TGTGCCAGCAGCGCGGAGGGTACCGGGGAGCTGTTTTTT. Residues: CASSAEGTGELFF.

A note on this clone: Other DNA sequences in this specimen translate into the identical CDR3. The chain combines TRBV6-6 with TRBJ2-2, with D tentatively TRBD1 (6 bases). The V end was cut by 0 bases, the J end by 4 bases, with 9 bases between. The V gene's germline CDR1 is MNHNY and CDR2 SVGAGI (reference sequence). The CDR3 is made up of 15 amino acids. For the CDR3, the DNA is TGTGCCAGCAGTTACTCCAGGGGTGGCACCGGGGAGCTGTTTTTT. It codes for CASSYSRGGTGELFF.

The chain couples TRBV5-5 to TRBJ2-1; D is unclear. The CDR3 consists of 14 residues. Germline V lookup: CDR1 SGHKS, CDR2 YYEKEE (reference sequence). V lost 7 bases to trimming and J lost 1 base, with 12 bases between them. This chain's CDR3 is CASYAADSYNEQFF. In DNA, the CDR3 is TGTGCCAGCTACGCGGCTGATTCCTACAATGAGCAGTTCTTC.

In its sample, this clone was seen once. The genes are TRBV2 and TRBJ1-2; D is ambiguous. CDR1 is SNHLY, CDR2 FYNNEI, per germline. The CDR3 covers 13 residues. V was cut by 1 base and J by 8 bases, with 11 bases left in between. CDR3 in amino acids: CASSEVPLGGYTF. CDR3 DNA: TGTGCCAGCAGTGAAGTCCCCTTGGGGGGCTACACCTTC.

Remarks on this clone: Other DNA sequences of this sample code for an identical CDR3. The gene calls are TRBV5-1 and TRBJ2-5; TRBD2 is a possible D gene (7 bases). Trimming cost V 2 bases and J 5 bases, with 10 bases left between them. Germline V gene data show CDR1 as SGHRS and CDR2 as YFSETQ. The CDR3 runs 13 residues. CDR3: CASSLGGGETQYF. The CDR3 DNA sequence: TGCGCCAGCAGCTTAGGGGGAGGGGAGACCCAGTACTTC.

This sequence joins TRBV18 and TRBJ2-5; 8 bases are shared with TRBD1. CDR1 and CDR2 from the germline V gene are KGHSH and LQKENI. The trim removed 0 bases at V and 5 bases at J, leaving 5 bases unmatched. CDR3 length: 15 amino acids. CDR3 residues: CASSPPRQGLETQYF. CDR3 coding DNA: TGTGCCAGCTCACCACCGAGACAGGGGTTGGAGACCCAGTACTTC.